A selection of T cell receptor beta chains follows, all from one sample in a study of cytomegalovirus exposure and HLA in healthy donors. TCRdb's copy holds only in-frame clones and misses some; the assay was immunoSEQ multiplex PCR. The data show around 120,000 clones, under 85% seen once. The specimen sequenced was PBMCs. These receptors were obtained from a woman aged 18-29 years in good health and CMV-seronegative. Each CDR3 is given without its conserved first and last residue.

V	J	CDR3
TRBV6-5	TRBJ1-1	ASRQGAINTEAF
TRBV28	TRBJ2-1	ASRQGLAGTFSYNEQF
TRBV28	TRBJ1-1	ASSLSRGSEAF
TRBV6-1	TRBJ1-1	ASSSQGSGTEAF
TRBV5-8	TRBJ2-1	ASSLAFGRGADEQF
TRBV6-1	TRBJ1-5	ASREDSYSNQPQH
TRBV4-1	TRBJ2-7	ASSQVQRASGTYEQY
TRBV6-5	TRBJ1-6	ASSRTDNNSPLH
TRBV28	TRBJ2-4	ASRSLGGAFAKNIQY
TRBV5-1	TRBJ1-5	ASSPGTGVQPQH
TRBV28	TRBJ1-1	ASSLSGGNTEAF
TRBV5-1	TRBJ1-1	ASRGQVNTEAF
TRBV6-5	TRBJ2-1	ASSRDRDNEQF
TRBV29-1	TRBJ1-5	SVMDSSGGQPQH
TRBV7-8	TRBJ1-1	ASRKTGGRGTEAF
TRBV5-4	TRBJ1-2	ASSLNPGVNYGYT
TRBV9	TRBJ1-5	ASSVGGSNQPQH
TRBV6-6	TRBJ1-5	ASSTRTGNSNQPQH
TRBV6-5	TRBJ1-1	ASSPRDRLDTEAF
TRBV5-1	TRBJ1-3	ASSFNPPGDSGNTIY